The text below deals with one TCR beta chain. The antigen is undetermined. The data belong to a study of T cell responses to AZD1222 COVID-19 vaccine. General observations from the study: In a largely white British group with more females than males, clonal diversity was possibly underestimated. Mapped onto spike, vaccine-associated CD4 TCRs spanned it and were dominant at 160-218 and 743-854.

Using immunoSEQ multiplex PCR, the repertoire was profiled, and TCRdb retains in-frame clones only, with some absent. The profile covers 140,000 to 150,000 clones, with about 93% appearing a single time and 3.5% to 4.5% taken by the ten largest. The CDR3 is 12 amino acids. In germline, CDR1 is MNHEY, CDR2 SMNVEV (reference sequence). The V and J ends lost 8 bases and 0 bases respectively, with 8 bases between them. This specimen was peripheral blood, taken 28 days after the second AZD1222 dose. This sequence was found in an adult who received the AZD1222 COVID-19 vaccine. The chain is built from TRBV27 and TRBJ2-7; tentatively, D is TRBD2 (5 bases). CDR3: CASFGISYEQYF. The CDR3 region has the DNA TGTGCCAGCTTCGGGATCTCCTACGAGCAGTACTTC.